The T cell receptor beta chain under discussion was sequenced for a study of blood T cell repertoires in COVID-19. The CDR3 consists of 12 residues. CDR1 is KGHSH, CDR2 LQKENI, per germline. After removal of 4 bases from V and 7 bases from J, the junction contained 3 bases not matched to a gene. Sequencing used immunoSEQ multiplex PCR; TCRdb keeps in-frame clones, though not all of them. In the table there are fewer than 100,000 clones, about 93% of which are singletons. This sequence joins TRBV18 and TRBJ1-2; 7 bases are a match to TRBD1. The sample taken for sequencing was peripheral blood. The clonotype originates from a woman of 80 years or more with acute or convalescent COVID-19. The chain's CDR3 is CASSRDSSGYTF. CDR3 DNA: TGTGCCAGCTCACGGGACAGTTCTGGCTACACCTTC.